The 8 T cell receptor beta chains listed next were all sequenced from one sample in a study of cytomegalovirus exposure and HLA in healthy donors. Only in-frame clones appear in the TCRdb table, and some are missing; sequencing was by immunoSEQ multiplex PCR. This table holds 150,000 to 170,000 clones, around 83% found once. The source material was PBMCs. The receptors come from a human donor in good health.

The chain uses TRBV7-2 and TRBJ2-3; 7 bases map to TRBD2. The junction had 9 bases not matched to a gene; V was cut back by 3 bases and J by 0 bases. CDR3 length equals 17 residues. Looked up from germline, CDR1 is SGHTA and CDR2 is FQGNSA. CDR3 sequence (DNA): TGTGCCAGCAGCTTCGGCGGGGGAGCGGTCAGCACAGATACGCAGTATTTT. Encoded protein: CASSFGGGAVSTDTQYF.

This clone was seen more than once but under ten times. The V and J genes are TRBV6-5 and TRBJ1-2, with D possibly being TRBD1 (6 bases). Looked up from germline, CDR1 is MNHEY and CDR2 is SVGAGI. V was cut by 6 bases and J by 4 bases, with 12 bases left in between. The CDR3 consists of 13 residues. As DNA, the CDR3 is TGTGCCAGCAGCCAGACAGGACCCTATGGCTACACCTTC. Translated, it gives CASSQTGPYGYTF.

The chain employs TRBV19 and TRBJ1-2; 8 bases are shared with TRBD1. Trimming cost V 7 bases and J 7 bases; bases outside gene matches: 8. The CDR3 is made up of 13 amino acids. From germline, CDR1 is LNHDA and CDR2 SQIVND (reference sequence). Here the CDR3 DNA reads TGTGCCAGTAATAACCGGGACAGGAGTGGCTACACCTTC. Protein product: CASNNRDRSGYTF. Full variable domain (remainder filled in from reference TRBV19 and TRBJ1-2): DGGITQSPKYLFRKEGQNVTLSCEQNLNHDAMYWYRQDPGQGLRLIYYSQIVNDFQKGDIAEGYSVSREKKESFPLTVTSAQKNPTAFYLCASNNRDRSGYTFGSGTRLTVV.

In this sample, this clone turned up a few times. The chain combines TRBV12-5 with TRBJ2-1; 9 bases match TRBD2. The CDR3 consists of 16 residues. From germline, CDR1 is LGHNT and CDR2 FRNRAP. Unmatched junction bases numbered 8, after V lost 2 bases and J lost 6 bases. For the CDR3, the DNA is TGTGCTAGTGGTTTGCAAGCGGGGGGTGCCATCAATGAGCAGTTCTTC. This codes for CASGLQAGGAINEQFF.

The chain uses TRBV19 and TRBJ2-5; 8 positions match TRBD2. This CDR3 spans 15 amino acids. V gave up 4 bases and J gave up 1 base; unmatched junction bases: 5. From germline, CDR1 is LNHDA and CDR2 SQIVND (reference sequence). The DNA for the CDR3 is TGTGCCAGTAGTAAGGGGAGCGGGGGCCAAGAGACCCAGTACTTC. Translated, it gives CASSKGSGGQETQYF.

CDR3 in amino acids: CASSPLSAGELFF. For the CDR3, the DNA is TGTGCCAGCAGCCCCCTCTCTGCCGGGGAGCTGTTTTTT. This rearrangement joins TRBV9 to TRBJ2-2; D uncertain. Germline V lookup: CDR1 SGDLS, CDR2 YYNGEE. The V end was cut by 4 bases, the J end by 6 bases, with 10 bases between. The CDR3 has 13 amino acids.

V usage is TRBV5-4 and J usage is TRBJ2-2; 12 bases are a match to TRBD2. Unmatched junction bases numbered 6, after V lost 5 bases and J lost 4 bases. The CDR3 is 16 residues long. Germline CDR1 is SGHNT and CDR2 is YYREEE (reference sequence). This chain's CDR3 is CASRPGLAGATGELFF. As DNA, the CDR3 is TGTGCCAGCAGACCGGGACTAGCGGGTGCCACCGGGGAGCTGTTTTTT. Full variable domain (missing parts from reference TRBV5-4 and TRBJ2-2): ETGVTQSPTHLIKTRGQQVTLRCSSQSGHNTVSWYQQALGQGPQFIFQYYREEENGRGNFPPRFSGLQFPNYSSELNVNALELDDSALYLCASRPGLAGATGELFFGEGSRLTVL.

The chain recombines TRBV2 with TRBJ2-7, with 9 bases matching TRBD1. CDR3 length: 14 residues. V shed 6 bases and J 6 bases; nucleotides not matched to a gene: 9. From germline, CDR1 is SNHLY and CDR2 FYNNEI. The chain's CDR3 is CASRNRGLYGEQYF. The CDR3 nucleotides are TGTGCCAGCAGGAACAGGGGGCTCTACGGCGAGCAGTACTTC.